The present T cell receptor (beta chain) was sequenced within a study of T cells in narcolepsy. This CDR3 spans 20 amino acids. The study's findings and limits: Autoreactive clone sequences were missing from some blood memory CD4+ repertoires. Same-patient CSF and blood CD4+ T cell clonotypes included HCRT-specific and TRIB2-specific autoreactive ones. Blood of same and different patients, but not healthy controls, reportedly held recurring autoreactive clonotypes.

On this clone itself: Its antigen remains unidentified.

The assay was immunoSEQ multiplex PCR, and TCRdb's table has in-frame clones only and misses some. In the table there are about 24,000 clones, around 80% of which are singletons. The genes are TRBV12-2 and TRBJ1-3; the D call in the table, TRBD1, was not verified against the DNA. TRBV12-2 is flagged as a pseudogene. Sample: memory (CD45RA-) CD4+ T cells from blood. This receptor was identified in a human donor in good health. In DNA, the CDR3 is TGTGCAAGTCGCTTAGTCCATCGGGGAACAGGGGGCGAGACTGGAAACACCATATATTTT. This gives the protein CASRLVHRGTGGETGNTIYF.